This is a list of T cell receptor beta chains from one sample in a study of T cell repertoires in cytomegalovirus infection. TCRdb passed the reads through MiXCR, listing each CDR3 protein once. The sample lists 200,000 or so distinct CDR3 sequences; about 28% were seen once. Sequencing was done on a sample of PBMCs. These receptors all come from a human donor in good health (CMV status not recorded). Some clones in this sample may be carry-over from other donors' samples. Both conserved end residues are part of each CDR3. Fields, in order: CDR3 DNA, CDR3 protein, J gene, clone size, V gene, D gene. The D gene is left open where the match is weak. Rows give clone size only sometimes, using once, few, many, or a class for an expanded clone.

cdr3_nt: TGTGCCAGCAGCACCTATCCACCGATGAACACTGAAGCTTTCTTT
cdr3_aa: CASSTYPPMNTEAFF
j_call: TRBJ1-1
clone_size: few
v_call: TRBV7-3
d_call: NA

cdr3_nt: TGTGCCAGCAGCTTCGAGGGTGCCGGGGAGCTGTTTTTT
cdr3_aa: CASSFEGAGELFF
j_call: TRBJ2-2
clone_size: NA
v_call: TRBV3-1
d_call: NA

cdr3_nt: TGTGCCAGCAGGCCGCCCCGGGACAGAGAAGGTTCACCCCTCCACTTT
cdr3_aa: CASRPPRDREGSPLHF
j_call: TRBJ1-6
clone_size: NA
v_call: TRBV6-4
d_call: TRBD1

cdr3_nt: TGTGCCAGCAGCTCAGGACCGAGGGGGCTTGGCTATGGCTACACCTTC
cdr3_aa: CASSSGPRGLGYGYTF
j_call: TRBJ1-2
clone_size: few
v_call: TRBV7-2
d_call: TRBD1

cdr3_nt: TGCAGTGACATGTCGCGACTAGCGGGGGAGCAGTACTTC
cdr3_aa: CSDMSRLAGEQYF
j_call: TRBJ2-7
clone_size: few
v_call: TRBV20-1
d_call: TRBD2

cdr3_nt: TGCAGCGTTGTAGGTATCCAGGGGGTTGAGCGCTACACCTTC
cdr3_aa: CSVVGIQGVERYTF
j_call: TRBJ1-2
clone_size: few
v_call: TRBV29-1
d_call: TRBD1

cdr3_nt: TGTGCCAGCAGCCGGACTAGTGAGACCCAGTACTTC
cdr3_aa: CASSRTSETQYF
j_call: TRBJ2-5
clone_size: few
v_call: TRBV7-2
d_call: TRBD2

cdr3_nt: TGTGCCAGCAGCCCGAGTACCGGGACAGGAGCAGACACCGGGGAGCTGTTTTTT
cdr3_aa: CASSPSTGTGADTGELFF
j_call: TRBJ2-2
clone_size: few
v_call: TRBV4-2
d_call: TRBD1

cdr3_nt: TGCAGTGCTATCGGACAGGGAAGAAGGACCCAGTACTTC
cdr3_aa: CSAIGQGRRTQYF
j_call: TRBJ2-5
clone_size: NA
v_call: TRBV20-1
d_call: TRBD1

cdr3_nt: TGTGCCAGCACCTTAGCGCTCGGGGGGGCTAGAGCCAACGTCCTGACTTTC
cdr3_aa: CASTLALGGARANVLTF
j_call: TRBJ2-6
clone_size: NA
v_call: TRBV12-3/TRBV12-4
d_call: TRBD2

cdr3_nt: TGTGCCAGCTCTCCGAACGGACTAGCGGGGACTAGCACAGATACGCAGTATTTT
cdr3_aa: CASSPNGLAGTSTDTQYF
j_call: TRBJ2-3
clone_size: NA
v_call: TRBV18
d_call: TRBD2

cdr3_nt: TGCAGTGCTACCATGCCCCAAAATAGCAATGAGCAGTTCTTC
cdr3_aa: CSATMPQNSNEQFF
j_call: TRBJ2-1
clone_size: few
v_call: TRBV20-1
d_call: NA

cdr3_nt: TGTGCCAGCAGCTTAGGACAGGGAACTACAGATACGCAGTATTTT
cdr3_aa: CASSLGQGTTDTQYF
j_call: TRBJ2-3
clone_size: many
v_call: TRBV7-2
d_call: TRBD1

cdr3_nt: TGTGCCAGCAGCTTAGCTCGGACAGGGATGGGAAACACCATATATTTT
cdr3_aa: CASSLARTGMGNTIYF
j_call: TRBJ1-3
clone_size: NA
v_call: TRBV7-2
d_call: TRBD1

cdr3_nt: TGTGCCAGCAGCTCGAGTCGGACAGACTTCCAAGAGACCCAGTACTTC
cdr3_aa: CASSSSRTDFQETQYF
j_call: TRBJ2-5
clone_size: many
v_call: TRBV7-6
d_call: NA

cdr3_nt: TGTGCCAGCAGCCCAGGACCTGACGGAAACACCATATATTTT
cdr3_aa: CASSPGPDGNTIYF
j_call: TRBJ1-3
clone_size: NA
v_call: TRBV7-9
d_call: NA

cdr3_nt: TGTGCTAGTGGTTTGTTCGCCGGGAGCCCTGAAGCTTTCTTT
cdr3_aa: CASGLFAGSPEAFF
j_call: TRBJ1-1
clone_size: few
v_call: TRBV12-5
d_call: NA

cdr3_nt: TGCAGTGCAAAGACAGTGACCTCCTACGAGCAGTACTTC
cdr3_aa: CSAKTVTSYEQYF
j_call: TRBJ2-7
clone_size: NA
v_call: TRBV20-1
d_call: NA

cdr3_nt: TGTGCCAGCAGCTTAGCGGGGCCTATGAGCTACACCTTC
cdr3_aa: CASSLAGPMSYTF
j_call: TRBJ1-2
clone_size: NA
v_call: TRBV7-4
d_call: NA

cdr3_nt: TGCGCCAGCAGCTCCCCAGGGGATGGAGGCTACACCTTC
cdr3_aa: CASSSPGDGGYTF
j_call: TRBJ1-2
clone_size: NA
v_call: TRBV5-1
d_call: NA

cdr3_nt: TGTGCCAGCAGCTTAGTACAACAGACAAACACTGAAGCTTTCTTT
cdr3_aa: CASSLVQQTNTEAFF
j_call: TRBJ1-1
clone_size: few
v_call: TRBV7-8
d_call: NA

cdr3_nt: TGTGCCAGCAGCTTAGCGGGCCGGAGACATTTCGATGAAAAACTGTTTTTT
cdr3_aa: CASSLAGRRHFDEKLFF
j_call: TRBJ1-4
clone_size: few
v_call: TRBV7-9
d_call: NA

cdr3_nt: TGTGCCAGCAGTTTCCCGACCTCCCAAGAGACCCAGTACTTC
cdr3_aa: CASSFPTSQETQYF
j_call: TRBJ2-5
clone_size: few
v_call: TRBV12-3/TRBV12-4
d_call: NA

cdr3_nt: TGCAGTGCTGTACTGGGTACAGGGGCTGAAGCTTTCTTT
cdr3_aa: CSAVLGTGAEAFF
j_call: TRBJ1-1
clone_size: once
v_call: TRBV20-1
d_call: TRBD1

cdr3_nt: TGTGCCAGCAGCCCCCTCTCGACTAGCGGGGGTATGGGTGAGCAGTTCTTC
cdr3_aa: CASSPLSTSGGMGEQFF
j_call: TRBJ2-1
clone_size: NA
v_call: TRBV11-2
d_call: TRBD2

cdr3_nt: TGTGCCAGCAGCCCCCGGGGGGGCAATAGGGAGACCCAGTACTTC
cdr3_aa: CASSPRGGNRETQYF
j_call: TRBJ2-5
clone_size: many
v_call: TRBV7-3
d_call: TRBD2

cdr3_nt: TGTGCCAGCAGTGACCTTAGCGGGGGTTACTACAATGAGCAGTTCTTC
cdr3_aa: CASSDLSGGYYNEQFF
j_call: TRBJ2-1
clone_size: NA
v_call: TRBV2
d_call: TRBD2

cdr3_nt: TGTGCCAGCAGTTTATTCGGGGGCGATGGCTACACCTTC
cdr3_aa: CASSLFGGDGYTF
j_call: TRBJ1-2
clone_size: few
v_call: TRBV12-3/TRBV12-4
d_call: NA

cdr3_nt: TGTGCCAGCAGTGAGGGTAGGGTCGCGCAGTACTTC
cdr3_aa: CASSEGRVAQYF
j_call: TRBJ2-7
clone_size: few
v_call: TRBV2
d_call: NA

cdr3_nt: TGCAGTGCTAGAGATCCCAGGGTGATCGATGAGCAGTTCTTC
cdr3_aa: CSARDPRVIDEQFF
j_call: TRBJ2-1
clone_size: few
v_call: TRBV20-1
d_call: NA

cdr3_nt: TGTGCCAGCAGTTTCCGGACAGGTCGGACTGAAGCTTTCTTT
cdr3_aa: CASSFRTGRTEAFF
j_call: TRBJ1-1
clone_size: NA
v_call: TRBV27
d_call: TRBD1

cdr3_nt: TGTGCCAGCAGCTCACTGACAGCTAAGCATGATAGCAATCAGCCCCAGCATTTT
cdr3_aa: CASSSLTAKHDSNQPQHF
j_call: TRBJ1-5
clone_size: many
v_call: TRBV7-4
d_call: NA

cdr3_nt: TGTGCCAGCAGCTTAAGGGGCAGAGGGGACTATGGCTACACCTTC
cdr3_aa: CASSLRGRGDYGYTF
j_call: TRBJ1-2
clone_size: few
v_call: TRBV7-8
d_call: NA